These 26 T cell receptor beta chains share one sample of origin, sequenced in a study of cytomegalovirus exposure and HLA in healthy donors. A multiplex PCR was run with 60 Vbeta primers and 13 Jbeta primers. Using immunoSEQ multiplex PCR, the repertoire was profiled, and TCRdb retains in-frame clones only, with some absent. The sample yields under 200,000 clones, around 68% seen once. Sequenced sample: PBMCs. All receptors come from a woman between 40 and 55 years old in good health and CMV-seropositive.

In its sample, this clone was seen once. The chain couples TRBV28 to TRBJ2-7, with 10 positions matching TRBD1. Germline loops: CDR1 MDHEN, CDR2 SYDVKM. The J segment lost 4 bases and the V segment lost 6 bases, leaving 3 bases of the junction unmatched. The CDR3 loop spans 13 amino acids. The CDR3 loop is CASRRTGGYEQYF. The CDR3 nucleotides read TGTGCCAGCAGGAGGACAGGGGGGTACGAGCAGTACTTC.

As for this clone: This specimen includes other DNA sequences encoding the same CDR3. The CDR3 DNA follows: TGTGCCAGCAGTTTACCCAGCTCCTACAATGAGCAGTTCTTC. Encoded protein: CASSLPSSYNEQFF. This chain links TRBV28 with TRBJ2-1, with no clear D. CDR1 is MDHEN and CDR2 is SYDVKM in the germline V gene. CDR3 length: 14 residues. V lost 2 bases to trimming and J lost 0 bases, with 5 bases between them.

The rearrangement links TRBV5-1 to TRBJ1-2; 7 bases are a match to TRBD1. CDR1 and CDR2 from the germline V gene are SGHRS and YFSETQ. The trim removed 5 bases at V and 7 bases at J, leaving 11 bases unmatched. The CDR3 extends over 14 amino acids. The CDR3 bases are TGCGCCAGCAGTCCCCTGTTAGCAGGGGGTGGCTACACCTTC. This translates into CASSPLLAGGGYTF.

Only a few counts were recorded for this clone. J is TRBJ2-7 and V is TRBV28; D remains ambiguous. The CDR3 consists of 12 residues. Per the germline V gene, CDR1 is MDHEN and CDR2 is SYDVKM. The V end was cut by 8 bases, the J end by 0 bases, with 8 bases between. The CDR3 nucleotides are TGTGCCAGCCGGTCGCGCTCCTACGAGCAGTACTTC. Its protein is CASRSRSYEQYF.

The chain couples TRBV5-1 to TRBJ2-5, with 7 positions matching TRBD1. The J segment lost 4 bases and the V segment lost 4 bases, leaving 10 bases of the junction unmatched. CDR3 length: 15 residues. Germline V gene sequence: CDR1 SGHRS, CDR2 YFSETQ. CDR3 sequence: CASSPEGAVGETQYF. The CDR3 DNA is TGCGCCAGCAGCCCCGAGGGGGCGGTTGGAGAGACCCAGTACTTC. The variable domain in full, with the rest retrieved from reference TRBV5-1 and TRBJ2-5, is KAGVTQTPRYLIKTRGQQVTLSCSPISGHRSVSWYQQTPGQGLQFLFEYFSETQRNKGNFPGRFSGRQFSNSRSEMNVSTLELGDSALYLCASSPEGAVGETQYFGPGTRLLVL.

The chain employs TRBV6-6 and TRBJ2-7; 10 nucleotides agree with TRBD1. The CDR3 extends over 16 amino acids. Germline CDR1 is MNHNY and CDR2 is SVGAGI (reference sequence). Trimming removed 0 bases from V and 4 bases from J; junction bases left unmatched: 6. CDR3 nucleotide sequence: TGTGCCAGCAGTTACTCGGGCCGACAGGGGGCTTACGAGCAGTACTTC. Protein product: CASSYSGRQGAYEQYF.

The rearrangement links TRBV9 to TRBJ2-5, with 14 nucleotides matching TRBD2. Germline CDR1 reads SGDLS; CDR2 reads YYNGEE. There are 18 residues in the CDR3. V lost 0 bases, J lost 3 bases, and 7 bases stayed unmatched. CDR3 region: CASSVGTSGRSREETQYF. The CDR3 DNA reads TGTGCCAGCAGCGTAGGGACTAGCGGGAGGTCTAGGGAAGAGACCCAGTACTTC.

The chain recombines TRBV28 with TRBJ1-5; D perhaps matches TRBD1 (5 bases). The V gene lost 2 bases and the J gene lost 1 base, with 9 bases spanning the gap. Germline V lookup: CDR1 MDHEN, CDR2 SYDVKM. This CDR3 region has 15 residues. The CDR3, as DNA: TGTGCCAGCAGTTTAGAAGGGGCGAGCAATCAGCCCCAGCATTTT. This translates into CASSLEGASNQPQHF.

This clone has just a few counts. V usage is TRBV6-5 and J usage is TRBJ2-7; possible D gene TRBD1, 6 bases. This CDR3 contains 11 residues. The germline V gene encodes CDR1 MNHEY and CDR2 SVGAGI. V was pared by 6 bases and J by 3 bases, with 6 bases between. The CDR3 region is CASRDSYEQYF. Here the CDR3 DNA reads TGTGCCAGCAGGGACAGCTACGAGCAGTACTTC.

The chain couples TRBV7-2 to TRBJ2-1; the match to TRBD1 covers 7 bases. The CDR3 runs 15 residues. J gave up 5 bases and V 5 bases, and 9 bases lay outside the gene matches. The germline CDR1 and CDR2 sequences are SGHTA and FQGNSA. The CDR3 region is CASSPTGQTDNEQFF. The DNA for the CDR3 is TGTGCCAGCAGCCCGACGGGACAGACCGACAATGAGCAGTTCTTC.

The gene calls are TRBV4-3 and TRBJ1-2, with TRBD1 matching over 8 bases. The trim removed 3 bases at V and 5 bases at J, leaving 5 bases unmatched. Germline V gene lookup returns CDR1 LGHNA and CDR2 YSLEER. The CDR3 has 14 amino acids. The CDR3 sequence: CASSQLRGPYGYTF. CDR3 coding DNA: TGCGCCAGCAGCCAGCTCAGGGGGCCGTATGGCTACACCTTC.

This clone was picked up one time. One end of the junction is discordant with germline, which a read error may explain. The chain employs TRBV5-1 and TRBJ2-7; the D is unclear. The CDR3 runs 13 residues. Germline CDR1 and CDR2: SGHRS and YFSETQ. The CDR3 reads CANSLGEAHEQYF. The CDR3, as DNA: TGCGCCAACAGCTTGGGCGAGGCCCACGAGCAGTACTTC.

This clone was detected only a few times. The V gene is TRBV7-9, the J gene TRBJ2-3; TRBD2 aligns across 8 bases. The CDR3 loop spans 14 amino acids. After removal of 5 bases from V and 8 bases from J, the junction contained 9 bases not matched to a gene. Germline V gene sequence: CDR1 SEHNR, CDR2 FQNEAQ (reference sequence). CDR3 residues: CASSSSGVSRTQYF. For the CDR3, the DNA is TGTGCCAGCAGCAGTAGCGGGGTGAGCCGTACGCAGTATTTT.

CDR3 amino acids: CASSPSPFGEQYF. The CDR3 DNA is TGTGCCAGCAGCCCCTCCCCCTTCGGGGAGCAGTACTTC. The V gene is TRBV7-2, the J gene TRBJ2-7, with unresolved D. The CDR3 has 13 residues. V lost 5 bases and J lost 7, with 15 bases in between. CDR1 SGHTA and CDR2 FQGNSA come from the germline V gene.

V is TRBV6-5 and J is TRBJ2-5, with 10 nucleotides matching TRBD1. CDR3 length equals 14 residues. Germline trimming cut 4 bases from V and 1 base from J; bases unmatched to any gene: 0. Germline assignment: CDR1 MNHEY and CDR2 SVGAGI. This chain's CDR3 is CASSWTGGQETQYF. The CDR3 bases are TGTGCCAGCAGTTGGACAGGGGGCCAAGAGACCCAGTACTTC.

The V call is TRBV28, the J call TRBJ1-1; D may be TRBD1 (5 bases). Germline CDR1 and CDR2: MDHEN and SYDVKM. V shed 7 bases and J shed 6 bases, with 18 bases lying between them. The CDR3 is 14 residues long. The CDR3 spells CASIRVQVNPEAFF. CDR3 DNA: TGTGCCAGCATCCGGGTACAGGTTAACCCTGAAGCTTTCTTT. Full variable domain (rest looked up from reference TRBV28 and TRBJ1-1): DVKVTQSSRYLVKRTGEKVFLECVQDMDHENMFWYRQDPGLGLRLIYFSYDVKMKEKGDIPEGYSVSREKKERFSLILESASTNQTSMYLCASIRVQVNPEAFFGQGTRLTVV.

The rearrangement links TRBV5-4 to TRBJ2-3; no reliable D call. Deletions cut 3 bases from V and 0 bases from J, with 8 bases between. This CDR3 comprises 14 residues. CDR1 SGHNT and CDR2 YYREEE come from the germline V gene (reference sequence). DNA of the CDR3: TGTGCCAGCAGCTCAGGTTTTAGCACAGATACGCAGTATTTT. This encodes CASSSGFSTDTQYF.

The V call is TRBV4-1, the J call TRBJ1-1, with TRBD1 matching over 10 bases. CDR3 length: 17 amino acids. Trimming at V came to 1 base and at J to 2 bases, leaving 7 bases not matched to a gene. Germline V gives CDR1 MGHRA, CDR2 YSYEKL. The CDR3 reads CASSQGTGGLVNTEAFF. DNA of the CDR3: TGCGCCAGCAGCCAAGGGACAGGGGGTTTAGTAAACACTGAAGCTTTCTTT.

The V call is TRBV7-9, the J call TRBJ2-7; TRBD1 aligns across 9 bases. The V gene's germline CDR1 is SEHNR and CDR2 FQNEAQ (reference sequence). The J segment lost 6 bases and the V segment lost 5 bases, leaving 8 bases of the junction unmatched. The CDR3 runs to 14 residues. The CDR3 nucleotides read TGTGCCAGCAGCATCCGGGACAGGGCGGGCGAGCAGTACTTC. This codes for CASSIRDRAGEQYF.

The rearrangement links TRBV11-2 to TRBJ2-5; TRBD2 is a possible D gene (6 bases). Trimming stripped 3 bases from V and 0 bases from J, with 20 bases between. The CDR3 consists of 18 residues. Germline V gives CDR1 SGHAT, CDR2 FQNNGV. CDR3 DNA: TGTGCCAGCAGCTTTTCAATAGCTGGGGGGACCCACCAAGAGACCCAGTACTTC. Encoded protein: CASSFSIAGGTHQETQYF.

This clone was observed a few times. This rearrangement joins TRBV6-5 to TRBJ1-4; D may be TRBD1 (5 bases). The germline V gene has CDR1 MNHEY and CDR2 SVGAGI. V lost 4 bases and J 9 bases, leaving 15 bases between the germline ends. CDR3 size: 14 residues. The CDR3 nucleotides read TGTGCCAGCAGTTCCGACGGGGGGATTAAAAAACTGTTTTTT. This translates into CASSSDGGIKKLFF.

This chain uses TRBV6-1 with TRBJ1-1, with D unclear. Germline V gives CDR1 MNHNS, CDR2 SASEGT. CDR3 length: 13 amino acids. The V end lost 4 bases, the J end lost 0 bases, and 6 bases lay between the germline ends. The CDR3 DNA reads as TGTGCCAGCAGTGGGAGTATGAACACTGAAGCTTTCTTT. Amino acids: CASSGSMNTEAFF.

This clone was counted once. The gene calls are TRBV7-8 and TRBJ2-7; D is unclear. Trimming removed 1 base at V and 2 bases at J, with 9 bases between. Per germline, CDR1 SGHVS and CDR2 FQNEAQ. The CDR3 runs 14 residues. The CDR3 region has the DNA TGTGCCAGCAGCTTAGTAACAGCAGCCTACGAGCAGTACTTC. Its protein product is CASSLVTAAYEQYF.

The chain carries TRBV4-2 and TRBJ2-1, with 11 bases matching TRBD2. Unmatched junction bases numbered 2, after V lost 0 bases and J lost 4 bases. The CDR3 is 16 amino acids. Germline V lookup: CDR1 LGHNA, CDR2 YNFKEQ. The CDR3, as DNA: TGTGCCAGCAGCCAAGATCCTAGCGGGAGGTACAATGAGCAGTTCTTC. Translating gives CASSQDPSGRYNEQFF.

This clone showed up just a few times. The chain combines TRBV4-2 with TRBJ1-3; D is ambiguous. Germline CDR1 is LGHNA and CDR2 is YNFKEQ. The CDR3 is made up of 17 amino acids. V gave up 0 bases and J gave up 0 bases, with 12 bases separating them. Written as DNA, the CDR3 is TGTGCCAGCAGCCAAGATGAGGGCCCTTACTCTGGAAACACCATATATTTT. It codes for CASSQDEGPYSGNTIYF.

This clone was counted a few times. The chain recombines TRBV6-5 with TRBJ2-7, with a weak D call TRBD2 (7 bases). V was trimmed by 4 bases and J by 1 base, leaving 14 bases between them. This CDR3 contains 15 residues. The germline V gene has CDR1 MNHEY and CDR2 SVGAGI. The CDR3 sequence is CASSSGGPSSYEQYF. The CDR3 DNA reads TGTGCCAGCAGTTCGGGGGGCCCATCTTCCTACGAGCAGTACTTC.